Shown below are 6 T cell receptor beta chains from a single sample sequenced in a study of beta chain features in type 1 diabetes. Whole-study findings and limits: Among all four CD4+ subsets, Type 1 diabetes patients had TCRB CDR3s that were moderately but significantly shorter.

The antigens for these receptors are not known. Isolated RNA was reverse transcribed in full, so expressed TCRB transcripts were sequenced. Some clones are missing from TCRdb's copy, which holds only in-frame ones; the method was immunoSEQ multiplex PCR. The sample yields over 600,000 clones, roughly an eighth seen once. Sequences were obtained from naive CD4+ T cells from blood. The source of these receptors is a young man with type 1 diabetes.

This clone was counted a few times. The chain couples TRBV10-1 to TRBJ2-1; the match to TRBD1 covers 8 bases. The germline gives CDR1 WNHNN, CDR2 SYGVQD (reference sequence). V trimming: 8 bases; J trimming: 8 bases; junction bases outside the gene matches: 5. This CDR3 has 12 residues. DNA of the CDR3: TGCGCCAGCGGACAGGGCCTCGATGAGCAGTTCTTC. Protein sequence: CASGQGLDEQFF.

V gene TRBV27 combines with J gene TRBJ1-5, with 7 bases lining up with TRBD1. With V trimmed by 5 bases and J by 4 bases, 8 bases remained unmatched. CDR1 is MNHEY, CDR2 SMNVEV, per germline (reference sequence). This CDR3 region has 15 residues. CDR3 bases: TGTGCCAGCAGTGCCCGAGGGACAGAGAATCAGCCCCAGCATTTT. This encodes CASSARGTENQPQHF.

The gene calls are TRBV15 and TRBJ2-7; D uncertain. Trimming took off 4 bases at V and 0 bases at J, with 10 bases between the two ends. There are 14 residues in the CDR3. Germline loops: CDR1 LNHNV, CDR2 YYDKDF (reference sequence). The DNA for the CDR3 is TGTGCCACCAGCACCCGACTGATCTCCTACGAGCAGTACTTC. This codes for CATSTRLISYEQYF.

The V call is TRBV7-2, the J call TRBJ1-2, with TRBD1 identical over 9 bases. V lost 4 bases, J lost 4 bases, and 10 bases stayed unmatched. From germline, CDR1 is SGHTA and CDR2 FQGNSA. The CDR3 covers 16 residues. Written as DNA, the CDR3 is TGTGCCAGCAGCTCCTCCTCCGGGACAGGGCGCTATGGCTACACCTTC. It codes for CASSSSSGTGRYGYTF.

This clone has only a few counts. V usage is TRBV5-4 and J usage is TRBJ1-6; maybe TRBD1 (6 bases). The CDR3 loop spans 17 amino acids. Germline assignment: CDR1 SGHNT and CDR2 YYREEE (reference sequence). V lost 0 bases and J 10 bases, leaving 20 bases between the germline ends. The CDR3 loop reads CASSLAGAQPMGSPLHF. In DNA form, the CDR3 reads TGTGCCAGCAGCTTGGCGGGGGCCCAGCCGATGGGATCACCCCTCCACTTT.

The CDR3 DNA reads TGTGCTAGTGGTGTGGGGTCCCGCACAGATACGCAGTATTTT. Protein product: CASGVGSRTDTQYF. This rearrangement joins TRBV12-5 to TRBJ2-3; D gene uncertain. The germline gives CDR1 LGHNT, CDR2 FRNRAP. V shed 5 bases and J shed 1 base, with 10 bases lying between them. CDR3 length equals 14 residues.